The 3 T cell receptor beta chains below all came from one sample that was sequenced in a study of shared clonotypes between healthy human individuals. The naive CD8 fraction comprised CD45RO-negative cells positively selected for CCR7 and excluded terminally differentiated effector memory CD45RA+ cells. TCRdb keeps only in-frame clones here, not all; method: immunoSEQ multiplex PCR. The sample carries about 580,000 clones, roughly 98% recorded once. The sequenced sample was naive CD8+ T cells sorted from blood. These receptors originate from a man aged 30 to 45 in good health.

The rearrangement links TRBV14 to TRBJ2-2, with D perhaps matching TRBD2 (5 bases). Trimming took 1 base from V and 2 from J, leaving 14 bases between them. Per the germline V gene, CDR1 is SGHDN and CDR2 is FVKESK. This CDR3 has 17 residues. CDR3 sequence (DNA): TGTGCCAGCAGCCAAGTCCCTTCGGGGTATAACACCGGGGAGCTGTTTTTT. Translation gives CASSQVPSGYNTGELFF.

V and J are TRBV11-2 and TRBJ2-7; 8 bases agree with TRBD1. The CDR3 sequence is 15 residues long. Germline V gives CDR1 SGHAT, CDR2 FQNNGV. J gave up 6 bases and V 1 base, and 8 bases lay outside the gene matches. This CDR3 reads CASSLVTGATSEQYF. The CDR3 bases are TGTGCCAGCAGCTTAGTGACAGGGGCGACGTCCGAGCAGTACTTC.

This chain uses TRBV27 with TRBJ2-7; 10 positions match TRBD1. J was trimmed by 6 bases and V by 6 bases; bases with no gene match: 11. The CDR3 runs to 15 residues. Germline CDR1 reads MNHEY; CDR2 reads SMNVEV (reference sequence). CDR3 bases: TGTGCCAGCAGCGCCCGGGACAGGGGCCCTCTCGAGCAGTACTTC. Residues: CASSARDRGPLEQYF.